These 11 T cell receptor beta chains originate from one sample sequenced in a study of control samples from healthy donors and cancer patients (dated by TCRdb to about 2020). Receptor amplification or capture employed the immunoSEQ multiplex PCR assay. TCRdb stores this immuneACCESS table with in-frame sequences only. Part of the clones is absent; in the studies checked, under half of the shortfall reflects unresolved V genes, and no reason is known for the rest. The sample data list fewer than 300,000 clones, and around 80% of these were observed just once. About an eighth of the sample is held by the ten biggest clonotypes. The specimen sequenced was PBMCs. The source of these receptors is a woman in her fifties or sixties with lung cancer.

V usage is TRBV24-1 and J usage is TRBJ2-3; D is undetermined. From germline, CDR1 is KGHDR and CDR2 SFDVKD. The CDR3 is 15 amino acids. Trimming pared 0 bases from V and 6 bases from J, leaving 12 bases between. CDR3 loop: CATSDLSQNGDTQYF. CDR3 coding DNA: TGTGCCACCAGTGATTTGAGTCAAAATGGGGATACGCAGTATTTT.

The genes are TRBV20-1 and TRBJ1-1; D perhaps matches TRBD1 (5 bases). The length of the CDR3 is 13 residues. Between the trimmed V and J ends, which lost 3 bases and 7 bases, there was a span of 15 bases. CDR1 DFQATT and CDR2 SNEGSKA come from the germline V gene (reference sequence). The CDR3 spells CSASEGPEREAFF. The DNA of the CDR3 is TGCAGTGCTAGTGAGGGGCCCGAACGTGAAGCTTTCTTT.

The chain carries TRBV6-6 and TRBJ2-5; D may be TRBD1 or TRBD2 (6 bases each). The germline CDR1 and CDR2 sequences are MNHNY and SVGAGI (reference sequence). The CDR3 is 13 amino acids. The germline V and J ends were trimmed by 6 bases and 5 bases, with 13 bases remaining between them. As DNA, the CDR3 is TGTGCCAGCAGACCCTCGGGGGCTGAGACCCAGTACTTC. This gives the protein CASRPSGAETQYF.

The gene calls are TRBV2 and TRBJ1-1; D gene unclear. Germline V CDR1 and CDR2: SNHLY, FYNNEI. CDR3 length equals 13 residues. V lost 8 bases to trimming and J lost 3 bases, with 13 bases between them. CDR3 protein: CASVWTQDTEAFF. The CDR3 DNA reads as TGTGCCAGCGTTTGGACGCAGGACACTGAAGCTTTCTTT.

The chain employs TRBV29-1 and TRBJ2-7, with TRBD1 matching 9 bases. Germline V gene sequence: CDR1 SQVTM, CDR2 ANQGSEA. The CDR3 runs 13 residues. The V and J ends lost 6 bases and 0 bases, in that order; junction bases with no gene match: 3. Written as DNA, the CDR3 is TGCAGCGTCGTGGACAGGGGCTCCTACGAGCAGTACTTC. Translating it yields CSVVDRGSYEQYF.

The V gene is TRBV7-9, the J gene TRBJ1-6; D is perhaps TRBD1 (5 bases). V was cut by 5 bases and J by 3 bases, with 20 bases left in between. Looked up from germline, CDR1 is SEHNR and CDR2 is FQNEAQ (reference sequence). The CDR3 loop spans 18 amino acids. The CDR3 is CASSPGAGRVFYNSPLHF. DNA for the CDR3: TGTGCCAGCAGCCCAGGAGCGGGCAGGGTCTTCTATAATTCACCCCTCCACTTT.

A remark on this clone: At one end, the junction sequence differs from germline, possibly due to a read error. The chain links TRBV2 to TRBJ2-7, with 7 positions matching TRBD2. Per germline, CDR1 SNHLY and CDR2 FYNNEI. The CDR3 sequence is 11 residues long. The CDR3 DNA sequence: TGTGCCAGCAGTAAAGCGGGGGAGCAGTACTTC. Its translation: CASSKAGEQYF.

V and J are TRBV9 and TRBJ2-7; D not certain. The CDR3 runs 13 residues. Germline V gene sequence: CDR1 SGDLS, CDR2 YYNGEE. The V end lost 0 bases, the J end lost 5 bases, and 9 bases lay between the germline ends. The DNA for the CDR3 is TGTGCCAGCAGCGTAGGTCCAGCCAACGAGCAGTACTTC. Amino acid sequence: CASSVGPANEQYF. Drawing the rest from reference TRBV9 and TRBJ2-7, the complete variable domain is DSGVTQTPKHLITATGQRVTLRCSPRSGDLSVYWYQQSLDQGLQFLIQYYNGEERAKGNILERFSAQQFPDLHSELNLSSLELGDSALYFCASSVGPANEQYFGPGTRLTVT.

This clone appeared once. The V and J genes are TRBV30 and TRBJ1-2; 7 bases fit TRBD1. This CDR3 comprises 14 residues. The V gene end was trimmed by 3 bases and the J gene end by 1 base; junction bases not matched to a gene: 5. CDR1 and CDR2 from the germline V gene are GTSNPN and SVGIG (reference sequence). CDR3 in DNA: TGTGCCTGGAGCGGGACAGCTGATAACTATGGCTACACCTTC. Translating gives CAWSGTADNYGYTF.

The V and J genes are TRBV6-1 and TRBJ1-3; D perhaps matches TRBD1 (6 bases). Per the germline V gene, CDR1 is MNHNS and CDR2 is SASEGT. V was cut by 3 bases and J by 4 bases, with 10 bases left in between. The CDR3 has 14 residues. As DNA, the CDR3 is TGTGCCAGCAGTGATCGACAGGAGGGAAACACCATATATTTT. Translated: CASSDRQEGNTIYF.

The chain couples TRBV5-1 to TRBJ2-5; D may correspond to TRBD1 or TRBD2 (7 bases each). Germline-derived CDR1 and CDR2 are SGHRS and YFSETQ. There are 14 residues in the CDR3. V lost 1 base to trimming and J lost 4 bases, with 11 bases between them. The DNA for the CDR3 is TGCGCCAGCAGCTTGACAGGGGAGGGAGAGACCCAGTACTTC. Protein: CASSLTGEGETQYF.